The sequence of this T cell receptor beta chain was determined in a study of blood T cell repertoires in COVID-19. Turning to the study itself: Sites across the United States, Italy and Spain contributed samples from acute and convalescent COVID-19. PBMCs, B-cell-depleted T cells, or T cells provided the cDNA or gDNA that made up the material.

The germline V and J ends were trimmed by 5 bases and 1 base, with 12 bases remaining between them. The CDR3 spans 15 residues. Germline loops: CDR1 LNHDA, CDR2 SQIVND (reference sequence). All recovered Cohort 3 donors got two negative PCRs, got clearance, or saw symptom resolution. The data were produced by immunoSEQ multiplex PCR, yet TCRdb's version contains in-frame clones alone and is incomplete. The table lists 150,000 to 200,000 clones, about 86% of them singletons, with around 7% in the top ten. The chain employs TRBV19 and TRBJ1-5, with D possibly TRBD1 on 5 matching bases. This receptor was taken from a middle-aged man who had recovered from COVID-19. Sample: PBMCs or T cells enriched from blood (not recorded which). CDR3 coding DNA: TGTGCCAGTAGTCTCCGACAGCCGAGCAATCAGCCCCAGCATTTT. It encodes CASSLRQPSNQPQHF.